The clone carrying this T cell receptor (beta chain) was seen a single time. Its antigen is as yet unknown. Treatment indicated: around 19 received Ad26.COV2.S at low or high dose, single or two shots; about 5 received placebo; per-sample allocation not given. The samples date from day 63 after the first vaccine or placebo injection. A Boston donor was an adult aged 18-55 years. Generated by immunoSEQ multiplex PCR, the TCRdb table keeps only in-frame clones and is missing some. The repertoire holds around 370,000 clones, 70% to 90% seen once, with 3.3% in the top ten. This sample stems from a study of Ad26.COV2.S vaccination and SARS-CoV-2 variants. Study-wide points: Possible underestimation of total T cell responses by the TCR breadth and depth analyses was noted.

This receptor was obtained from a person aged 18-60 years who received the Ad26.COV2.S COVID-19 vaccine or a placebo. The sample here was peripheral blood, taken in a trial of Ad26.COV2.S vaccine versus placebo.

The chain's CDR3 is CASSTGQGIGTDTQYF. CDR3 bases: TGTGCCAGCAGCACCGGACAGGGGATCGGGACAGATACGCAGTATTTT. This sequence joins TRBV11-2 and TRBJ2-3, with TRBD1 matching 9 bases. Trimming removed 5 bases from V and 3 bases from J; junction bases left unmatched: 9. Germline V gene sequence: CDR1 SGHAT, CDR2 FQNNGV. The CDR3 is 16 amino acids.